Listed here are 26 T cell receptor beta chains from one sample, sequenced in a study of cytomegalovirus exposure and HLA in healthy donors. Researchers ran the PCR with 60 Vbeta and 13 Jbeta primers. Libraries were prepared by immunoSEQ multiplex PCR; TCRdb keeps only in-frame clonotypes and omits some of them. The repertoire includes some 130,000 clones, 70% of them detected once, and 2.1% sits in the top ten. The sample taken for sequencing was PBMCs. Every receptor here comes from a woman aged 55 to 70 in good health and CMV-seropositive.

The CDR3 reads CASSQTGVGQPQHF. CDR3 nucleotides: TGTGCCAGCAGCCAAACAGGGGTCGGCCAGCCCCAGCATTTT. V gene TRBV14 combines with J gene TRBJ1-5, with 7 bases lining up with TRBD1. V was pared by 2 bases and J by 7 bases, with 5 bases of the junction left unmatched. This CDR3 comprises 14 residues. Germline V gene sequence: CDR1 SGHDN, CDR2 FVKESK.

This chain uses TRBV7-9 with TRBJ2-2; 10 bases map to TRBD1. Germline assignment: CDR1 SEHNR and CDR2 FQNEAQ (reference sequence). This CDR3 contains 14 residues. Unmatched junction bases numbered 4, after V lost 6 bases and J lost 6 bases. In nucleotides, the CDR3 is TGTGCCAGCAGTCAGGGGACAGGGGCCGGGGAGCTGTTTTTT. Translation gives CASSQGTGAGELFF.

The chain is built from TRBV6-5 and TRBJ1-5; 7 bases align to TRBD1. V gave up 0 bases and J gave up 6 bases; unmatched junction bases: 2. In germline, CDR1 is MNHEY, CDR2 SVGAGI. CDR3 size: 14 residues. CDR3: CASSYSGGTQPQHF. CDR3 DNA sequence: TGTGCCAGCAGTTACTCAGGGGGCACTCAGCCCCAGCATTTT.

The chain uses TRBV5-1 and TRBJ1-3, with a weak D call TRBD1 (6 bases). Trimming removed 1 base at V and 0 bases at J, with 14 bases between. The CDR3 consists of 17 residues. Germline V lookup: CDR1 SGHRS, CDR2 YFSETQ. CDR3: CASSLSPAGVSGNTIYF. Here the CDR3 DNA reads TGCGCCAGCAGCTTGTCCCCCGCAGGGGTCTCTGGAAACACCATATATTTT.

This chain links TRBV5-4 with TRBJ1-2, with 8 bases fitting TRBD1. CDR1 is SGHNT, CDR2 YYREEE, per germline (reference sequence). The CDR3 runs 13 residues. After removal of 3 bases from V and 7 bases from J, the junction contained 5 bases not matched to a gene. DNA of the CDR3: TGTGCCAGCAGCTCCGGACAGGGCCCTGGCTACACCTTC. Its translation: CASSSGQGPGYTF.

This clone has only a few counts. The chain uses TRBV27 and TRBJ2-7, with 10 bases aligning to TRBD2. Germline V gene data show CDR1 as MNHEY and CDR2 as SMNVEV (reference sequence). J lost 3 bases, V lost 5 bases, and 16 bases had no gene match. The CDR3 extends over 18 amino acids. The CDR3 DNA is TGTGCCAGCAGTCCAGGGGGCTCTAGCGGGAGATCGATCTACGAGCAGTACTTC. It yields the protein CASSPGGSSGRSIYEQYF.

CDR3 amino acids: CASSLTPGGSTEAFF. CDR3 sequence (DNA): TGCGCCAGCAGCCTCACCCCAGGGGGAAGTACTGAAGCTTTCTTT. This chain uses TRBV5-1 with TRBJ1-1; 7 bases match TRBD1. Germline V gene sequence: CDR1 SGHRS, CDR2 YFSETQ. This CDR3 has 15 residues. V lost 4 bases, J lost 5 bases, and 11 bases stayed unmatched.

The CDR3 here is CASRNGLADINEQFF. The CDR3, as DNA: TGTGCCAGCAGAAATGGGCTAGCGGACATCAATGAGCAGTTCTTC. The J gene is TRBJ2-1, the V gene TRBV27; 7 bases are a match to TRBD2. The CDR3 runs 15 residues. Germline CDR1 is MNHEY and CDR2 is SMNVEV (reference sequence). V dropped 6 bases and J dropped 6; count of bases not matched to a gene: 11.

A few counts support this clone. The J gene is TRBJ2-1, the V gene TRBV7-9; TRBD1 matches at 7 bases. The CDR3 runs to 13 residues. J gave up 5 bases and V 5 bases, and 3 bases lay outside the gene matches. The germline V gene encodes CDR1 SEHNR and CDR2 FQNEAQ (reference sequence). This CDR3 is CASSPTGDNEQFF. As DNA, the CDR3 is TGTGCCAGCAGCCCAACAGGGGACAATGAGCAGTTCTTC.

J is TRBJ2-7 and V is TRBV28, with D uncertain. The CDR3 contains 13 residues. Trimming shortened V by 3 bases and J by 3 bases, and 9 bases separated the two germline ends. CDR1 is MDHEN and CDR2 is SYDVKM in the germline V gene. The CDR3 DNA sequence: TGTGCCAGCAGTTTGAACTATCGCTACGAGCAGTACTTC. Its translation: CASSLNYRYEQYF.

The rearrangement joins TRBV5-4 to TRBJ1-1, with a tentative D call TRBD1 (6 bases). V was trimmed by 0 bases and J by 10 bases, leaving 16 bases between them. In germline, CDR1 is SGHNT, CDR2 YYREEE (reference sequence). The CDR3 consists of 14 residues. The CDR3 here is CASSLAREGVGAFF. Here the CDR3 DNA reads TGTGCCAGCAGCTTGGCTCGGGAGGGGGTGGGAGCTTTCTTT.

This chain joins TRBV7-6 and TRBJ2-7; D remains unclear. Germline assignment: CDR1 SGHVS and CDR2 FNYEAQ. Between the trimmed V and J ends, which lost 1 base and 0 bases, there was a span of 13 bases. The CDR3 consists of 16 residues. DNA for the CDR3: TGTGCCAGCAGCTTAGGGCTTGCTTCCAACTCCTACGAGCAGTACTTC. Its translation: CASSLGLASNSYEQYF.

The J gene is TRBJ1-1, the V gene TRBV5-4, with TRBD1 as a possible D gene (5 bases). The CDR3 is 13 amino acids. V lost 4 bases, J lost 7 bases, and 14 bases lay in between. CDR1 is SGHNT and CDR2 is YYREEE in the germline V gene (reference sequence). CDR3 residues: CASSGGGRGEAFF. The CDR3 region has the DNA TGTGCCAGCAGCGGTGGGGGGAGAGGTGAAGCTTTCTTT.

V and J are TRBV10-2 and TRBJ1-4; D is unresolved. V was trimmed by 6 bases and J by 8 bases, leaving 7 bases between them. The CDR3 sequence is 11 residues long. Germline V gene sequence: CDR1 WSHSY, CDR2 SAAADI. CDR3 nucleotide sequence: TGCGCCAGCAGCCCACAGGAAAAACTGTTTTTT. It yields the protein CASSPQEKLFF.

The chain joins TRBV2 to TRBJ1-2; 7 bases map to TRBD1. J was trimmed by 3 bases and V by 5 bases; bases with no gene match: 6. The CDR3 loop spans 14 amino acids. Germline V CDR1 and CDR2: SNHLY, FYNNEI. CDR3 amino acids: CASSLRTGDYGYTF. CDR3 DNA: TGTGCCAGCAGTCTACGGACAGGAGACTATGGCTACACCTTC.

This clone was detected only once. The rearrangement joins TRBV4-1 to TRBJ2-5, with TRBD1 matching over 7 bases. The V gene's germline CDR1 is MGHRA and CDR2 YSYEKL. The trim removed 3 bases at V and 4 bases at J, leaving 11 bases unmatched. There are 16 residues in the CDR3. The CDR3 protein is CASSQGVNRQGETQYF. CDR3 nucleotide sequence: TGCGCCAGCAGCCAGGGTGTAAACCGACAGGGAGAGACCCAGTACTTC.

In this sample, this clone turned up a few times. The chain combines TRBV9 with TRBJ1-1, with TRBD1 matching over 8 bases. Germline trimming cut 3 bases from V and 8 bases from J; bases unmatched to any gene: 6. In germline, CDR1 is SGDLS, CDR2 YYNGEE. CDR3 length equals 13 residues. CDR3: CASSETGVGEAFF. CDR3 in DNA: TGTGCCAGCAGCGAGACAGGGGTCGGCGAAGCTTTCTTT.

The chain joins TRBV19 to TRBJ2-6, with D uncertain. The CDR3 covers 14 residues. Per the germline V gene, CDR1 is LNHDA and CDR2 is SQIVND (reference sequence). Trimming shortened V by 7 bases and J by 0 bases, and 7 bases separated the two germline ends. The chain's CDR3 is CASNPHSGANVLTF. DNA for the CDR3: TGTGCCAGTAATCCCCACTCTGGGGCCAACGTCCTGACTTTC.

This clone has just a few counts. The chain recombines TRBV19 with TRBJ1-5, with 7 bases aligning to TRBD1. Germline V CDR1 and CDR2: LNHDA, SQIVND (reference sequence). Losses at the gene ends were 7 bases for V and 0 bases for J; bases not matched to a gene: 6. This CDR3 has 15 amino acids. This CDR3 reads CASTKGQLSNQPQHF. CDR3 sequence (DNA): TGTGCCAGTACGAAGGGACAGCTTAGCAATCAGCCCCAGCATTTT.

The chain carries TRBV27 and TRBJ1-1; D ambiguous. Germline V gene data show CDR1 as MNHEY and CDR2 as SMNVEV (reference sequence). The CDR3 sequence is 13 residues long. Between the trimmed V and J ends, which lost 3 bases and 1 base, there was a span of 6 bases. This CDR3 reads CASSFKRNTEAFF. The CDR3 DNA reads TGTGCCAGCAGTTTTAAGAGGAACACTGAAGCTTTCTTT.

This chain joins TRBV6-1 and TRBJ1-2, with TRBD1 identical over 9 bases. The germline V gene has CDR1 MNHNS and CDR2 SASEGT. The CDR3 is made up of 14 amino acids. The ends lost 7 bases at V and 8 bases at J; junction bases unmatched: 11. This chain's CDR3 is CASTNRRQGGGYTF. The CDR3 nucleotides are TGTGCCAGCACCAACCGCCGACAGGGGGGAGGCTACACCTTC.

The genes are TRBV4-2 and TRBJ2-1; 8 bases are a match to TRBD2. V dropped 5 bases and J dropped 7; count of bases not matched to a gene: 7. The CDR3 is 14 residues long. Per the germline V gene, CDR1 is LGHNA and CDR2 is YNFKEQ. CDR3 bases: TGTGCCAGCAGCAGAACTAGCGGCTTAAATGAGCAGTTCTTC. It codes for CASSRTSGLNEQFF.

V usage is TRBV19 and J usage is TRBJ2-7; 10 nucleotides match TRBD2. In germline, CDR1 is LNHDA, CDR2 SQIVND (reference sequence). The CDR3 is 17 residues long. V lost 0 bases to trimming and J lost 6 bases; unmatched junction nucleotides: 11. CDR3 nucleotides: TGTGCCAGTAGTATAGATCGTTCTGTGGCTAGCGGGAGCGAGCAGTACTTC. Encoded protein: CASSIDRSVASGSEQYF. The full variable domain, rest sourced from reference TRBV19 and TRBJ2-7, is DGGITQSPKYLFRKEGQNVTLSCEQNLNHDAMYWYRQDPGQGLRLIYYSQIVNDFQKGDIAEGYSVSREKKESFPLTVTSAQKNPTAFYLCASSIDRSVASGSEQYFGPGTRLTVT.

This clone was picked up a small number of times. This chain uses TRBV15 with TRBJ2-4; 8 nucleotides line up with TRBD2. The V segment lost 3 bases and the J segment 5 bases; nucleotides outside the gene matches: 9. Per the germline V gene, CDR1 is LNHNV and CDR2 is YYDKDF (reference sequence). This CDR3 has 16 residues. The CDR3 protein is CATSRDPGGLENIQYF. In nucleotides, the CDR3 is TGTGCCACCAGCAGGGACCCGGGGGGGTTGGAAAACATTCAGTACTTC.

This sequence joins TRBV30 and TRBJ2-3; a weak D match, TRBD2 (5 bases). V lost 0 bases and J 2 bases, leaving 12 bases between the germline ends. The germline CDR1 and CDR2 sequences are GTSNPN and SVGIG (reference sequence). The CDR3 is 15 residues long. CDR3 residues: CAWSVADSPTDTQYF. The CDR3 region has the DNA TGTGCCTGGAGTGTTGCGGACTCCCCCACAGATACGCAGTATTTT.

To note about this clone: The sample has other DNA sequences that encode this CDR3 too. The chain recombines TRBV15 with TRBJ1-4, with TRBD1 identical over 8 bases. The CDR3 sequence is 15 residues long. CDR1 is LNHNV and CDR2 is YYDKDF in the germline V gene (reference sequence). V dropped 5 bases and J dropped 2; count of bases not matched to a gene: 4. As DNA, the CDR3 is TGTGCCACCAGCCCAAGGACAGGGACTAATGAAAAACTGTTTTTT. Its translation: CATSPRTGTNEKLFF.